A single sample is the source of the 29 T cell receptor beta chains below, sequenced in a study of control samples from healthy donors and cancer patients. Measured with immunoSEQ multiplex PCR; TCRdb has only the in-frame clones, and not every one. The repertoire has under 450,000 clones, over 75% of them found once; the top ten carry around 6.8%. The sequencing input was PBMCs. These receptor sequences come from a man aged 35 to 55 with head and neck cancer.

This clone was detected a few times. The chain links TRBV4-3 to TRBJ1-2, with 7 bases lining up with TRBD1. This CDR3 contains 15 residues. Germline V CDR1 and CDR2: LGHNA, YSLEER. J was trimmed by 9 bases and V by 0 bases; bases with no gene match: 10. The DNA of the CDR3 is TGCGCCAGCAGCCAAGAGGAAAGGACAGGCCAGAGCTACACCTTC. Protein: CASSQEERTGQSYTF.

The rearrangement joins TRBV7-9 to TRBJ2-1; 7 bases are a match to TRBD1. This CDR3 has 14 residues. V lost 5 bases and J lost 10; bases outside the gene matches: 11. In germline, CDR1 is SEHNR, CDR2 FQNEAQ (reference sequence). CDR3 sequence: CASSPVLQGTEQFF. CDR3 sequence (DNA): TGTGCCAGCAGCCCCGTGCTACAGGGGACGGAGCAGTTCTTC.

This chain's CDR3 is CASSLRPRTGGRTGELFF. CDR3 bases: TGTGCCAGCAGCTTAAGGCCGCGGACAGGGGGCCGCACCGGGGAGCTGTTTTTT. The chain couples TRBV7-6 to TRBJ2-2; 11 bases line up with TRBD1. Per the germline V gene, CDR1 is SGHVS and CDR2 is FNYEAQ. The CDR3 has 18 amino acids. The J segment lost 4 bases and the V segment lost 2 bases, leaving 9 bases of the junction unmatched.

The chain uses TRBV7-9 and TRBJ2-1; TRBD2 is a possible D gene (6 bases). CDR3 length equals 12 residues. V was trimmed by 2 bases and J by 15 bases, leaving 14 bases between them. Germline-derived CDR1 and CDR2 are SEHNR and FQNEAQ (reference sequence). The CDR3 region has the DNA TGTGCCAGCAGCTTACAAGGCGGGACTGGGTTCTTC. Protein sequence: CASSLQGGTGFF. The whole variable domain, filled in from reference TRBV7-9 and TRBJ2-1, reads DTGVSQNPRHKITKRGQNVTFRCDPISEHNRLYWYRQTLGQGPEFLTYFQNEAQLEKSRLLSDRFSAERPKGSFSTLEIQRTEQGDSAMYLCASSLQGGTGFFGPGTRLTVL.

The V gene is TRBV6-2 or TRBV6-3, the J gene TRBJ1-6, with D possibly being TRBD1 (6 bases). Germline values: CDR1 MNHEY, CDR2 SVGEGT. The CDR3 sequence is 15 residues long. The V end lost 2 bases, the J end lost 9 bases, and 14 bases lay between the germline ends. The CDR3 coding sequence is TGTGCCAGCAGTTACCAGGACAGCGATTTTTCACCCCTCCACTTT. It is translated as CASSYQDSDFSPLHF.

The CDR3 DNA sequence: TGTGCCAGTAGTTCCGGCCGCCTCTATGGCTACACCTTC. The encoded protein is CASSSGRLYGYTF. The chain has TRBV19 and TRBJ1-2; no clear D. This CDR3 contains 13 residues. Germline V gene data show CDR1 as LNHDA and CDR2 as SQIVND (reference sequence). The V end was cut by 5 bases, the J end by 4 bases, with 11 bases between.

The gene calls are TRBV28 and TRBJ2-2; the match to TRBD1 covers 12 bases. From germline, CDR1 is MDHEN and CDR2 SYDVKM. The CDR3 length is 18 residues. V was clipped by 4 bases and J by 5 bases; unmatched bases: 11. The CDR3 spells CASSYLTGQGAGTGELFF. Here the CDR3 DNA reads TGTGCCAGCAGTTATTTAACGGGACAGGGGGCAGGAACCGGGGAGCTGTTTTTT.

This clone was observed once. The chain couples TRBV12-3 or TRBV12-4 to TRBJ1-6; no clear D. The germline V and J ends were trimmed by 10 bases and 6 bases, with 13 bases remaining between them. This CDR3 is built from 13 residues. CDR3 coding DNA: TGTGCCACCTCGTTTCGGCCTAATTCACCCCTCCACTTT. Its protein is CATSFRPNSPLHF.

The chain is built from TRBV19 and TRBJ2-1; D is unresolved. The CDR3 is made up of 15 amino acids. Germline CDR1 and CDR2: LNHDA and SQIVND (reference sequence). V lost 2 bases to trimming and J lost 0 bases, with 8 bases between them. Here the CDR3 DNA reads TGTGCCAGTAGTATAACCCACTACTCCTACAATGAGCAGTTCTTC. It translates to CASSITHYSYNEQFF. Based on the CDR3 plus reference TRBV19 and TRBJ2-1, the full variable domain is DGGITQSPKYLFRKEGQNVTLSCEQNLNHDAMYWYRQDPGQGLRLIYYSQIVNDFQKGDIAEGYSVSREKKESFPLTVTSAQKNPTAFYLCASSITHYSYNEQFFGPGTRLTVL.

The chain links TRBV9 to TRBJ1-1; D is undetermined. V was clipped by 4 bases and J by 3 bases, with 13 bases between them. The CDR3 totals 14 residues. Germline CDR1 reads SGDLS; CDR2 reads YYNGEE. This chain's CDR3 is CASSPPIADTEAFF. CDR3 sequence (DNA): TGTGCCAGCAGCCCCCCAATCGCAGACACTGAAGCTTTCTTT.

CDR3 amino acids: CASSEPRTSVDTGELFF. CDR3 DNA: TGCGCCAGCAGTGAGCCCCGGACTAGCGTAGACACCGGGGAGCTGTTTTTT. This chain joins TRBV10-2 and TRBJ2-2; 9 positions match TRBD2. The CDR3 loop spans 17 amino acids. Trimming took 2 bases from V and 3 from J; bases not matched to a gene: 7. Germline lookup yields CDR1 WSHSY and CDR2 SAAADI.

As regards this clone: The same CDR3 is also encoded by other DNA sequences in this sample. The rearrangement uses TRBV15 and TRBJ1-1; D gene uncertain. CDR1 LNHNV and CDR2 YYDKDF come from the germline V gene (reference sequence). V lost 0 bases and J 1 base, leaving 3 bases between the germline ends. The CDR3 contains 13 residues. CDR3 sequence reads: CATSRDPNTEAFF. The CDR3 bases are TGTGCCACCAGCAGAGACCCGAACACTGAAGCTTTCTTT.

This sequence joins TRBV4-2 and TRBJ2-1, with 8 bases fitting TRBD1. Germline lookup yields CDR1 LGHNA and CDR2 YNFKEQ. V shed 1 base, J shed 12 bases, and the junction held 5 bases outside the gene matches. There are 13 residues in the CDR3. The CDR3 spells CASSQALTGAQFF. CDR3 bases: TGTGCCAGCAGCCAAGCGCTGACAGGGGCGCAGTTCTTC.

This chain joins TRBV7-9 and TRBJ2-5; 9 bases match TRBD1. V lost 4 bases to trimming and J lost 2 bases; unmatched junction nucleotides: 8. This CDR3 is 16 amino acids long. Germline V gene sequence: CDR1 SEHNR, CDR2 FQNEAQ (reference sequence). CDR3 loop: CASSSPDRGRQETQYF. CDR3 nucleotides: TGTGCCAGCAGCTCGCCGGACAGGGGTCGACAAGAGACCCAGTACTTC.

The CDR3: CASSQGYHYNEQFF. The CDR3 coding sequence is TGTGCCAGCAGCCAAGGATACCATTACAATGAGCAGTTCTTC. The gene calls are TRBV14 and TRBJ2-1; D remains unclear. V shed 1 base and J shed 4 bases, with 8 bases lying between them. The CDR3 covers 14 residues. Germline V gene lookup returns CDR1 SGHDN and CDR2 FVKESK.

This chain connects TRBV5-5 to TRBJ1-4, with D uncertain. The CDR3 covers 14 residues. Trimming removed 0 bases from V and 5 bases from J, with 8 bases in between. Germline V lookup: CDR1 SGHKS, CDR2 YYEKEE (reference sequence). The CDR3 DNA sequence: TGTGCCAGCAGCTTGGGAGGGTTAAATGAAAAACTGTTTTTT. Its translation is CASSLGGLNEKLFF.

The genes are TRBV15 and TRBJ2-3; 7 positions match TRBD2. Germline trimming cut 0 bases from V and 4 bases from J; bases unmatched to any gene: 1. There are 14 residues in the CDR3. CDR1 LNHNV and CDR2 YYDKDF come from the germline V gene (reference sequence). CDR3 bases: TGTGCCACCAGCAGAGATGCGGGGGCAGATACGCAGTATTTT. It specifies CATSRDAGADTQYF.

The rearrangement links TRBV6-4 to TRBJ2-1, with TRBD1 as a possible D gene (6 bases). CDR1 is MRHNA, CDR2 SNTAGT, per germline. The V end was cut by 2 bases, the J end by 5 bases, with 7 bases between. This CDR3 spans 13 amino acids. The CDR3 loop is CASSDRDNNEQFF. The DNA of the CDR3 is TGTGCCAGCAGTGACCGGGACAACAATGAGCAGTTCTTC.

V gene TRBV11-2 combines with J gene TRBJ1-2; 7 nucleotides line up with TRBD1. V trimming: 4 bases; J trimming: 4 bases; junction bases outside the gene matches: 6. The CDR3 sequence is 14 residues long. In germline, CDR1 is SGHAT, CDR2 FQNNGV. CDR3 sequence reads: CASSSTGEAYGYTF. CDR3 coding DNA: TGTGCCAGCAGCTCAACAGGGGAAGCCTATGGCTACACCTTC.

The V call is TRBV27, the J call TRBJ2-4; either TRBD1 or TRBD2 may fit D (5 bases each). This CDR3 contains 15 residues. V lost 4 bases to trimming and J lost 6 bases, with 16 bases between them. Germline CDR1 is MNHEY and CDR2 is SMNVEV (reference sequence). The CDR3 region is CASSSAGTLRNIQYF. CDR3 DNA: TGTGCCAGCAGTTCGGCAGGGACCCTCCGAAACATTCAGTACTTC.

This chain links TRBV5-5 with TRBJ2-7; 10 bases match TRBD2. The CDR3 length is 17 residues. V lost 4 bases, J lost 5 bases, and 15 bases stayed unmatched. CDR1 SGHKS and CDR2 YYEKEE come from the germline V gene (reference sequence). The CDR3 sequence is CASSNVKREGFTHEQYF. The CDR3 nucleotides are TGTGCCAGCAGCAACGTCAAGCGGGAGGGCTTTACCCACGAGCAGTACTTC.

This sequence joins TRBV27 and TRBJ1-1; D ambiguous. This CDR3 has 14 residues. Germline V CDR1 and CDR2: MNHEY, SMNVEV (reference sequence). Trimming took off 5 bases at V and 1 base at J, with 11 bases between the two ends. This CDR3 is CASSPNIANTEAFF. The CDR3 DNA reads TGTGCCAGCAGTCCCAACATCGCGAACACTGAAGCTTTCTTT.

V is TRBV5-8 and J is TRBJ2-7; no firm D call. Germline V gene sequence: CDR1 SGHTS, CDR2 YDEGEE. V shed 4 bases and J shed 3 bases, with 11 bases lying between them. There are 13 residues in the CDR3. For the CDR3, the DNA is TGTGCCAGCAGCCCGGACCATTACTACGAGCAGTACTTC. Translated, it gives CASSPDHYYEQYF.

The chain couples TRBV7-9 to TRBJ1-2, with TRBD1 as a possible D gene (5 bases). V was cut by 1 base and J by 6 bases, with 15 bases left in between. Germline values: CDR1 SEHNR, CDR2 FQNEAQ (reference sequence). The CDR3 runs to 15 residues. The DNA for the CDR3 is TGTGCCAGCAGCTTAGGGTTGGCAGGGCACGATGGCTACACCTTC. This encodes CASSLGLAGHDGYTF.

The V and J genes are TRBV12-3 or TRBV12-4 and TRBJ1-2; D unclear. V was shortened by 5 bases and J by 8 bases, with 15 bases between the two germline ends. The length of the CDR3 is 13 residues. CDR3 region: CASSTDPVRGYTF. The CDR3 bases are TGTGCCAGCAGTACAGACCCAGTGCGGGGCTACACCTTC.

The chain employs TRBV4-1 and TRBJ2-3, with D uncertain. The germline V and J ends were trimmed by 7 bases and 5 bases, with 13 bases remaining between them. The CDR3 is made up of 13 amino acids. CDR1 MGHRA and CDR2 YSYEKL come from the germline V gene. CDR3: CASTTFGQDTQYF. The DNA of the CDR3 is TGCGCCAGCACCACCTTCGGCCAAGATACGCAGTATTTT.

The chain uses TRBV20-1 and TRBJ2-3, with D unclear. The germline V and J ends were trimmed by 6 bases and 6 bases, with 7 bases remaining between them. The CDR3 consists of 10 residues. The V gene's germline CDR1 is DFQATT and CDR2 SNEGSKA (reference sequence). The DNA of the CDR3 is TGCAGTGCGTCCCTTGATACGCAGTATTTT. This translates into CSASLDTQYF.

The chain recombines TRBV3-1 (or the pseudogene TRBV3-2) with TRBJ2-1, with D unclear. The V end was cut by 1 base, the J end by 0 bases, with 7 bases between. Looked up from germline, CDR1 is LGHDT and CDR2 is YNNKEL (reference sequence). This CDR3 region has 15 residues. The CDR3 bases are TGTGCCAGCAGCCAAGGACGGGCCTCCTACAATGAGCAGTTCTTC. It yields the protein CASSQGRASYNEQFF.

V and J are TRBV28 and TRBJ2-4; D may be TRBD2 (6 bases). Germline V gene lookup returns CDR1 MDHEN and CDR2 SYDVKM. The V end was cut by 5 bases, the J end by 0 bases, with 11 bases between. This CDR3 has 15 residues. CDR3 in DNA: TGTGCCAGCAGTCCTAGCGCCTCAGCCAAAAACATTCAGTACTTC. It encodes CASSPSASAKNIQYF.